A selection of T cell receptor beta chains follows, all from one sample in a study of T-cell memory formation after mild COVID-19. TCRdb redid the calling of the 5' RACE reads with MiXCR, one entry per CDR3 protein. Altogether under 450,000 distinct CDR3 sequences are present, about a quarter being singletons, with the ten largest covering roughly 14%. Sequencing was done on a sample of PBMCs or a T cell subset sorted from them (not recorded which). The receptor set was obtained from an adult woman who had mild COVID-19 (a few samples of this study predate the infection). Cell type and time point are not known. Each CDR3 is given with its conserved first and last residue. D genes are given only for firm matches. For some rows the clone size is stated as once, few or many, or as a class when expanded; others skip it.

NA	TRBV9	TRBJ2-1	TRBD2	CASSVTSGGSYNEQFF	TGTGCCAGCAGCGTGACTAGCGGAGGCTCCTACAATGAGCAGTTCTTC
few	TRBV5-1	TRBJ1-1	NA	CASWGGSDTEAFF	TGCGCCAGTTGGGGTGGGTCGGACACTGAAGCTTTCTTT
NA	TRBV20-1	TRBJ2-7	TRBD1	CSARSGQGDEQYF	TGCAGTGCTAGATCGGGACAGGGCGATGAGCAGTACTTC
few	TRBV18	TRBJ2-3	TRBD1	CASSQGQWDTQYF	TGTGCCAGCTCACAGGGACAGTGGGATACGCAGTATTTT
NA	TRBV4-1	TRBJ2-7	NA	CASSQHHTDSYEQYF	TGCGCCAGCAGCCAACACCATACAGATTCCTACGAGCAGTACTTC
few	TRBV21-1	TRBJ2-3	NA	CASSKASGSTDTQYF	TGTGCCAGCAGCAAAGCATCCGGAAGCACAGATACGCAGTATTTT
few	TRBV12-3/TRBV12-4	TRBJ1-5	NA	CASSLDGPLYNQPQHF	TGTGCCAGCAGTTTGGACGGCCCGCTCTACAATCAGCCCCAGCATTTT
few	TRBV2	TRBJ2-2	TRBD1	CASSTTDRAQRELFF	TGTGCCAGCAGTACTACCGACAGGGCGCAGAGGGAGCTGTTTTTT
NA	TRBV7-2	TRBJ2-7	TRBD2	CASSISGSSGRGRSYEQYF	TGTGCCAGCAGCATCTCGGGGTCTAGCGGGAGGGGGAGGTCCTACGAGCAGTACTTC
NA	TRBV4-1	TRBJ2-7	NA	CASSHAATDPSYEQYF	TGCGCCAGCAGCCATGCAGCTACCGATCCCTCCTACGAGCAGTACTTC
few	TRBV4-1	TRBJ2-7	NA	CASSPLGEVGEQYF	TGCGCCAGCAGCCCCCTCGGGGAGGTGGGCGAGCAGTACTTC
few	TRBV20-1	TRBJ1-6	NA	CSAKPGQNNSPLHF	TGCAGTGCTAAGCCGGGCCAGAATAATTCACCCCTCCACTTT
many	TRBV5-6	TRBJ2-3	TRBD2	CASSLGLAVTDTQYF	TGTGCCAGCAGCTTGGGGCTAGCGGTCACAGATACGCAGTATTTT
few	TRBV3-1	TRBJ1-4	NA	CASSQASPSNEKLFF	TGTGCCAGCAGCCAAGCCAGCCCGTCTAATGAAAAACTGTTTTTT
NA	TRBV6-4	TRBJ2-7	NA	CASSENLQTYCFSYEQYF	TGTGCCAGCAGTGAGAACTTGCAAACTTACTGCTTCTCCTACGAGCAGTACTTC
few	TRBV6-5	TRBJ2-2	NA	CASRSIGGANTGELFF	TGTGCCAGCAGGTCAATCGGAGGGGCGAACACCGGGGAGCTGTTTTTT
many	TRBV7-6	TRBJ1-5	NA	CASSLGHEQPQHF	TGTGCCAGCAGCTTAGGCCACGAACAGCCCCAGCATTTT
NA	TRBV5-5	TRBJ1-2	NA	CASSLETFNYGYTF	TGTGCCAGCAGCTTGGAGACATTTAACTATGGCTACACCTTC
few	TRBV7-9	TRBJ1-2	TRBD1	CASSFAGTGKSNYGYTF	TGTGCCAGCAGCTTCGCCGGGACAGGGAAGTCTAACTATGGCTACACCTTC
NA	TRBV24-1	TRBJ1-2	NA	CATSDSAQVGGRSYGYTF	TGTGCCACCAGTGATTCCGCTCAGGTGGGGGGCAGGTCCTATGGCTACACCTTC
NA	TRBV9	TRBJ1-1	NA	CASSVHDNTEAFF	TGTGCCAGCAGCGTCCACGACAACACTGAAGCTTTCTTT
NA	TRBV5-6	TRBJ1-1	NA	CASTPSLGGHRTEAFF	TGTGCCAGCACCCCCAGTTTGGGGGGGCACCGAACTGAAGCTTTCTTT
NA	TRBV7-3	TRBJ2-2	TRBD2	CASSTQLAGDTGELFF	TGTGCCAGCAGCACCCAACTAGCGGGTGACACCGGGGAGCTGTTTTTT
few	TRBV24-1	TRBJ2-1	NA	CATSDGLSSYNEQFF	TGTGCCACCAGTGATGGACTGTCCTCCTACAATGAGCAGTTCTTC
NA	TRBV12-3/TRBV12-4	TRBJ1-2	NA	CASSYYYGYTF	TGTGCCAGCAGTTACTACTATGGCTACACCTTC
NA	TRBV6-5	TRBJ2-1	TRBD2	CASSYMTGGPYNEQFF	TGTGCCAGCAGTTACATGACGGGAGGGCCCTACAATGAGCAGTTCTTC
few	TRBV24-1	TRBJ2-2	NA	CAGGPNTGELFF	TGTGCCGGAGGGCCGAACACCGGGGAGCTGTTTTTT
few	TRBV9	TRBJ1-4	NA	CASSAYGGEVMGEKLFF	TGTGCCAGCAGTGCTTACGGGGGAGAAGTCATGGGGGAAAAACTGTTTTTT
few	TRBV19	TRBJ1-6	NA	CASSPGTAGSPLHF	TGTGCCAGTAGTCCCGGGACTGCCGGTTCACCCCTCCACTTT
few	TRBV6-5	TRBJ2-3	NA	CASSDASDSDWGTDTQYF	TGTGCCAGCAGTGACGCCTCGGACAGCGATTGGGGCACAGATACGCAGTATTTT
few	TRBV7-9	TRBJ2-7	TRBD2	CASSLEGTSIDEQYF	TGTGCCAGCAGCTTAGAGGGGACTAGCATTGACGAGCAGTACTTC
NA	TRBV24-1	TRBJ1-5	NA	CATSDPNSHQPQHF	TGTGCCACCAGTGACCCGAACAGCCATCAGCCCCAGCATTTT
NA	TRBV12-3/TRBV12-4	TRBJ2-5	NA	CASSFGLETQYF	TGTGCCAGCAGTTTCGGCTTAGAGACCCAGTACTTC
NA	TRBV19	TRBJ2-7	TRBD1	CASSAVDRGSYEQYF	TGTGCCAGTAGTGCGGTGGACAGGGGGTCCTACGAGCAGTACTTC
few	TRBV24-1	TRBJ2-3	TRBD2	CATSDWGWEGRTDTQYF	TGTGCCACCAGTGATTGGGGTTGGGAGGGGCGCACAGATACGCAGTATTTT
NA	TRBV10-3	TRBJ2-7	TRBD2	CAISGGGSSYEQYF	TGTGCCATCAGTGGAGGCGGGAGCTCCTACGAGCAGTACTTC
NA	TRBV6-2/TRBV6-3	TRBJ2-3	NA	CASSYIQGGGTDTQYF	TGTGCCAGCAGTTATATTCAGGGGGGCGGCACAGATACGCAGTATTTT
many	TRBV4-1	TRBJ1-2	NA	CASSQGAGVNYGYTF	TGCGCCAGCAGCCAAGGGGCAGGGGTTAACTATGGCTACACCTTC
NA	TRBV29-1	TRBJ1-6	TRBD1	CSVGETGTENSPLHF	TGCAGCGTTGGTGAGACCGGGACAGAAAATTCACCCCTCCACTTT
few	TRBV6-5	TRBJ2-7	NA	CASSYSGSGAVFVEQYF	TGTGCCAGCAGTTACTCGGGTTCAGGGGCTGTTTTCGTCGAGCAGTACTTC
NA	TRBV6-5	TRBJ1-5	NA	CASSARGGGSNQPQHF	TGTGCCAGCAGTGCTAGGGGGGGAGGGAGCAATCAGCCCCAGCATTTT
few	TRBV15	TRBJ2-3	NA	CATSQGGADTQYF	TGTGCCACCTCTCAGGGGGGGGCAGATACGCAGTATTTT
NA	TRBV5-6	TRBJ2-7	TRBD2	CASTLAGLAVTEQYF	TGTGCCAGCACTTTAGCGGGACTAGCGGTAACCGAGCAGTACTTC
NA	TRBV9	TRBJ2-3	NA	CASSVAPGNRNTDTQYF	TGTGCCAGCAGCGTAGCCCCAGGGAACAGGAACACAGATACGCAGTATTTT
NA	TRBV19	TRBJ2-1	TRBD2	CASTPYLAGVGNEQFF	TGTGCCAGTACCCCGTATCTGGCGGGAGTAGGCAATGAGCAGTTCTTC
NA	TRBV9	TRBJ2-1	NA	CASSVWDYNEQFF	TGTGCCAGCAGCGTCTGGGACTACAATGAGCAGTTCTTC
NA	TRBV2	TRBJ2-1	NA	CASRKDWGNEQFF	TGTGCCAGCAGGAAGGACTGGGGGAATGAGCAGTTCTTC
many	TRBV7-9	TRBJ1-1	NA	CASSLRDTEAFF	TGTGCCAGCAGTCTCAGGGACACTGAAGCTTTCTTT
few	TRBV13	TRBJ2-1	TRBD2	CASSFRTSGRNNEQFF	TGTGCCAGCAGCTTTAGGACTAGCGGGAGGAACAATGAGCAGTTCTTC
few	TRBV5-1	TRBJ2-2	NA	CASSFEAGELFF	TGCGCCAGCAGCTTTGAGGCCGGGGAGCTGTTTTTT
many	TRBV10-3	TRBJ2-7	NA	CAISESGGSYEQYF	TGTGCCATCAGTGAGTCAGGGGGTTCCTACGAGCAGTACTTC
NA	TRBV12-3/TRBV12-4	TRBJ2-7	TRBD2	CASSSMIAGGEQYF	TGTGCCAGCAGTTCTATGATAGCGGGAGGCGAGCAGTACTTC